The T cell receptor (beta chain) under discussion was sequenced for a study of OX40 agonist ivuxolimab in advanced cancers. Study-wide context: As their treatment, patients were administered ivuxolimab, an agonistic anti-OX40 (CD134) antibody. Participants, approximately 81% male, averaged approximately 60 years of age, ranging from roughly 23 to 80.

Comments on this clone: Antigen specificity is unknown.

Regarding the study as a whole: Clonal expansion from baseline to week 6 occurred in both CD4+ and CD8+ T cells. Nonresponders, in some cases, also had low normalized T-cell clonal expansion.

Profiling relied on immunoSEQ multiplex PCR, and the TCRdb table lists in-frame clones only, not all of them. The sample includes around 66,000 clones, roughly 87% of them seen just once. This receptor was identified in an adult with an advanced solid tumor such as melanoma, head and neck, liver or kidney cancer. Specimen: CD4+ or CD8+ T cells sorted from blood, collected in a trial of the OX40 agonist ivuxolimab.

The CDR3 DNA reads as TGTGCCAGCAGCCTAAATGTAGGTGAGCAGTTCTTC. This encodes CASSLNVGEQFF. The chain uses TRBV5-4 and TRBJ2-1, with unresolved D. Germline CDR1 reads SGHNT; CDR2 reads YYREEE (reference sequence). The CDR3 is 12 residues long. V gave up 4 bases and J gave up 9 bases, with 11 bases separating them.